Described below is a single T cell receptor (beta chain) sequence and its context. Its antigen is as yet unknown. At one of its ends the junction is not consistent with the germline gene, which may arise from a read error. The data were obtained in a study of vaccination effects on CD4 cells after COVID-19. Study-wide findings and caveats: After vaccination, at late timepoints, clones induced by infection and by vaccine contracted markedly.

Antigen-specific CD4+ T cell clonotypes were called by their expansion after viral peptide-pool culture in ViraFEST. Culture proceeded for nine to eleven days, and CD4+ T cells were then isolated. PCR showed that the person got SARS-CoV-2 infection at some point between March and December 2020. They grew roughly 2 million PBMC in each well, adding 7.5 to 10 IU/ml IL-2 and about 9.9 ug/ml peptides. Clones were sequenced by immunoSEQ multiplex PCR, and TCRdb holds only the in-frame ones, with some missing. The sample yields around 49,000 clones, around 75% seen once. Germline values: CDR1 SGHDT, CDR2 YYEEEE. CDR3 length: 15 residues.

This clonotype was sampled from a human donor who had a prior SARS-CoV-2 infection. The sequenced sample was CD4+ T cells from PBMCs cultured with a peptide pool, obtained before COVID-19 vaccination. This chain uses TRBV5-6 with TRBJ2-1, with 8 nucleotides matching TRBD1. In DNA, the CDR3 is TGTGCCAGCAGCTTGATCCCAGGGGGCTACGATGAGCAGTTCTTC. Encoded protein: CASSLIPGGYDEQFF.